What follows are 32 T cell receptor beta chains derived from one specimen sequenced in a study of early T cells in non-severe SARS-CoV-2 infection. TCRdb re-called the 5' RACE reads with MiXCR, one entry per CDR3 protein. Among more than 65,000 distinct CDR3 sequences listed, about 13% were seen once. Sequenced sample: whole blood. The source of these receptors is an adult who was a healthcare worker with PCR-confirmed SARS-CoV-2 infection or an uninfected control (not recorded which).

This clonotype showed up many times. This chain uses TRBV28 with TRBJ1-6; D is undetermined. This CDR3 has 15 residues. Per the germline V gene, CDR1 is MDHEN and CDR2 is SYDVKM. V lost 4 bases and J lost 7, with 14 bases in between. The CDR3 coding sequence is TGTGCCAGCAGTTCAGCATCAGGTGGGAATTCACCCCTCCACTTT. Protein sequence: CASSSASGGNSPLHF.

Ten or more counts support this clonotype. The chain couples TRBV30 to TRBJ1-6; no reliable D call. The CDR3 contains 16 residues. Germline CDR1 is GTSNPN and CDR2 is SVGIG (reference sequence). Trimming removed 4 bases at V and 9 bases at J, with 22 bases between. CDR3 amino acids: CAWTPGGRGARSPLHF. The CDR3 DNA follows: TGTGCCTGGACTCCGGGAGGGCGCGGTGCCCGTTCACCCCTCCACTTT.

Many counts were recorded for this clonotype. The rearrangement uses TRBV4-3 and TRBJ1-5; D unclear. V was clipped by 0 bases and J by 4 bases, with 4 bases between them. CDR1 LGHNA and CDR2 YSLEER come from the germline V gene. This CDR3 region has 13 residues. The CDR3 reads CASSQDWNQPQHF. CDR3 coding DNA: TGCGCCAGCAGCCAAGACTGGAATCAGCCCCAGCATTTT.

Here the CDR3 DNA reads TGTGCCTGGACCAGGCAGGGTCCCCCCTCCGAGCAGTACTTC. Its protein product is CAWTRQGPPSEQYF. This chain joins TRBV30 and TRBJ2-7; a possible D gene is TRBD1 (5 bases). The V end lost 4 bases, the J end lost 6 bases, and 19 bases lay between the germline ends. Germline CDR1 reads GTSNPN; CDR2 reads SVGIG (reference sequence). The CDR3 is 14 amino acids.

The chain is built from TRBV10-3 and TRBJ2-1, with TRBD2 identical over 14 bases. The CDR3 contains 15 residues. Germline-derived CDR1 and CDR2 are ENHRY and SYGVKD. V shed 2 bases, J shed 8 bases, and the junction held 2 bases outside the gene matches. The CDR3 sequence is CAISEPGLAGDEQFF. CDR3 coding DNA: TGTGCCATCAGTGAGCCGGGACTAGCGGGAGATGAGCAGTTCTTC.

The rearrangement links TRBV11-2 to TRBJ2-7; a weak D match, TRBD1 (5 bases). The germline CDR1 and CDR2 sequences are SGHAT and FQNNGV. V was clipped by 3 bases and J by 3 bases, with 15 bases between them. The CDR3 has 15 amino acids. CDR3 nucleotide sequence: TGTGCCAGCAGCTTGAGCATGGGGCAGGGCTACGAGCAGTACTTC. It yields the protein CASSLSMGQGYEQYF.

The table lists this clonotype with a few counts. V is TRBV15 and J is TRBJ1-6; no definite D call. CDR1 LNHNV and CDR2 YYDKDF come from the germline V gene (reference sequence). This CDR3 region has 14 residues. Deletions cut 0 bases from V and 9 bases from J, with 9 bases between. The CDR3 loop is CATSRDRVASPLHF. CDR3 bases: TGTGCCACCAGCAGAGATCGGGTCGCTTCACCCCTCCACTTT.

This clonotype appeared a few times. The CDR3 spells CATSRDRDRGIVNYGYTF. CDR3 nucleotide sequence: TGTGCCACCAGCAGAGATCGAGACAGGGGGATCGTTAACTATGGCTACACCTTC. V usage is TRBV15 and J usage is TRBJ1-2; 9 bases map to TRBD1. The CDR3 extends over 18 amino acids. With V trimmed by 0 bases and J by 1 base, 9 bases remained unmatched. Germline CDR1 reads LNHNV; CDR2 reads YYDKDF (reference sequence). The variable domain in full, with the rest retrieved from reference TRBV15 and TRBJ1-2, is DAMVIQNPRYQVTQFGKPVTLSCSQTLNHNVMYWYQQKSSQAPKLLFHYYDKDFNNEADTPDNFQSRRPNTSFCFLDIRSPGLGDTAMYLCATSRDRDRGIVNYGYTFGSGTRLTVV.

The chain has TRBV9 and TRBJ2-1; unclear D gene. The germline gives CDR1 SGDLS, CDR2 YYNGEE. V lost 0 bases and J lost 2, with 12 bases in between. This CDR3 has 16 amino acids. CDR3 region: CASSVEGNSAYNEQFF. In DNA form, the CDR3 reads TGTGCCAGCAGCGTAGAGGGAAACTCCGCCTACAATGAGCAGTTCTTC. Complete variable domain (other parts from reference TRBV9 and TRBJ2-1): DSGVTQTPKHLITATGQRVTLRCSPRSGDLSVYWYQQSLDQGLQFLIQYYNGEERAKGNILERFSAQQFPDLHSELNLSSLELGDSALYFCASSVEGNSAYNEQFFGPGTRLTVL.

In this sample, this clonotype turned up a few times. In DNA, the CDR3 is TGTGCCAGCAGTTACCCCACCGGGACTAGCGGGGGTGCCGGGGAGCTGTTTTTT. This gives the protein CASSYPTGTSGGAGELFF. V is TRBV6-6 and J is TRBJ2-2, with TRBD2 matching over 14 bases. Germline V gene lookup returns CDR1 MNHNY and CDR2 SVGAGI (reference sequence). The CDR3 is made up of 18 amino acids. After removal of 2 bases from V and 6 bases from J, the junction contained 8 bases not matched to a gene.

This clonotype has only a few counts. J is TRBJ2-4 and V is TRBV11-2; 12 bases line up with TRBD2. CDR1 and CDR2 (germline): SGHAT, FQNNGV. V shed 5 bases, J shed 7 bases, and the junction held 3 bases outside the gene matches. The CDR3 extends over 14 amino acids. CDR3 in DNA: TGTGCCAGCAGCCAGACTAGCGGGGGTAACATTCAGTACTTC. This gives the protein CASSQTSGGNIQYF.

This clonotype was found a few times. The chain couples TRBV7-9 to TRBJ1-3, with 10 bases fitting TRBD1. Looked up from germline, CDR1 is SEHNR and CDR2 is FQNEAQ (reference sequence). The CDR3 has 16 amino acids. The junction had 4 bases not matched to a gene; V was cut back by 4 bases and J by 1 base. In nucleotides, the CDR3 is TGTGCCAGCAGCTCGCCGGACAGGGGGTCTGGAAACACCATATATTTT. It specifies CASSSPDRGSGNTIYF.

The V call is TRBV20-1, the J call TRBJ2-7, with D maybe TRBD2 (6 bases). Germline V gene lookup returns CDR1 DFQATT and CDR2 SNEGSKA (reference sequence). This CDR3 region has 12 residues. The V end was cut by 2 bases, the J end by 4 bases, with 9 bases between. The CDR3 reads CSARYGGYEQYF. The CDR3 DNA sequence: TGCAGTGCTAGATATGGGGGGTACGAGCAGTACTTC.

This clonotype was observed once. This CDR3 is CASSYSGTGSYEQYF. The CDR3 region has the DNA TGTGCCAGCAGTTACTCGGGGACAGGATCCTACGAGCAGTACTTC. The chain is built from TRBV6-5 and TRBJ2-7, with 8 bases aligning to TRBD1. The germline gives CDR1 MNHEY, CDR2 SVGAGI. The CDR3 spans 15 residues. Germline trimming cut 0 bases from V and 1 base from J; bases unmatched to any gene: 2.

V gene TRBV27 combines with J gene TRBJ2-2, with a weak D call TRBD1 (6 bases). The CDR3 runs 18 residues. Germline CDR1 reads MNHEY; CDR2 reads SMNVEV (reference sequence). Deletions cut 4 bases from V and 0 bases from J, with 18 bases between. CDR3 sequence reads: CASSSPSRDTPNTGELFF. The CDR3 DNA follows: TGTGCCAGCAGTTCCCCTTCCCGGGACACACCGAACACCGGGGAGCTGTTTTTT.

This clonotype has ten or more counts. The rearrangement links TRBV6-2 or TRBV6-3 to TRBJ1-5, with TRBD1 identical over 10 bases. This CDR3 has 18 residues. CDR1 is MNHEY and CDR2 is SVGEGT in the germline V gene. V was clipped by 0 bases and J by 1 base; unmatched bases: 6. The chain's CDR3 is CASSYSRDRGPSNQPQHF. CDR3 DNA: TGTGCCAGCAGTTACTCGAGGGACAGGGGACCCAGCAATCAGCCCCAGCATTTT.

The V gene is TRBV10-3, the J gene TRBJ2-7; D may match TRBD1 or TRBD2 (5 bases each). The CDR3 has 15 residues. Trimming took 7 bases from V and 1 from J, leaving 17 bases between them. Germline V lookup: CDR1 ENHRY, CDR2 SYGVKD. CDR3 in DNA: TGTGCCATCACCGATACTGGGGGATCTTCCTACGAGCAGTACTTC. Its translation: CAITDTGGSSYEQYF.

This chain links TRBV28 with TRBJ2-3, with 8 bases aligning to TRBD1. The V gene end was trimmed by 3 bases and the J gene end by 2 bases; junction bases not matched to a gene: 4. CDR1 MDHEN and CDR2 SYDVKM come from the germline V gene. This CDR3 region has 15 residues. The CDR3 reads CASSLAQGATDTQYF. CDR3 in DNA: TGTGCCAGCAGTTTGGCCCAGGGGGCCACAGATACGCAGTATTTT.

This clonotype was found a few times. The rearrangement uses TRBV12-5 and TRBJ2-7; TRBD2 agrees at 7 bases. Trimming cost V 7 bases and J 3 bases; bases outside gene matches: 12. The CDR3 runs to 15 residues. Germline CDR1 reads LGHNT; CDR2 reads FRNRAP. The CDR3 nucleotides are TGTGCTAGTGCCTCCGGAGGTGGCGGGGGCTACGAGCAGTACTTC. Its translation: CASASGGGGGYEQYF.

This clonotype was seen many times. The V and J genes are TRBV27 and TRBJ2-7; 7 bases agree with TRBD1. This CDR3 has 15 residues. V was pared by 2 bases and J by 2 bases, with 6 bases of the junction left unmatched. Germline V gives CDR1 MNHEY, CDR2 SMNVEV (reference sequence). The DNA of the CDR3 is TGTGCCAGCAGTTTAGGGGGCCAGGGGGCCTACGAGCAGTACTTC. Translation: CASSLGGQGAYEQYF.

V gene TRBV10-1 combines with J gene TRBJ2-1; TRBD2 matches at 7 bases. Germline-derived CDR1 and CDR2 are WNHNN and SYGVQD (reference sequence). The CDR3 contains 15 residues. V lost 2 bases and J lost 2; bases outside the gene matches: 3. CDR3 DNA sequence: TGCGCCAGCAGTGAGAAGACTAGCCCCTACAATGAGCAGTTCTTC. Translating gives CASSEKTSPYNEQFF.

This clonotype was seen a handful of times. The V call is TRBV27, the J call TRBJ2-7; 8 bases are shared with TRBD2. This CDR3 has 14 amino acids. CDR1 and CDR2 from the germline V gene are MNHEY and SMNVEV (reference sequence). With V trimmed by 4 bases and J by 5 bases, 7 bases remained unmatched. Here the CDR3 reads CASSSGGPKHEQYF. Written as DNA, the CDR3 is TGTGCCAGCAGTTCGGGGGGGCCAAAACACGAGCAGTACTTC.

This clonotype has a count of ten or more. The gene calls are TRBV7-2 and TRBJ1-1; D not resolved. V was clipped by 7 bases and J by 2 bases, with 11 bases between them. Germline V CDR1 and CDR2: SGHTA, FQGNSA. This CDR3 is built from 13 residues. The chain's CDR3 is CASTLDGNTEAFF. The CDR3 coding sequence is TGTGCCAGCACCCTTGATGGAAACACTGAAGCTTTCTTT.

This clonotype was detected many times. CDR3 protein: CASSPGRTGPYEQYF. CDR3 DNA sequence: TGTGCCAGCAGCCCCGGGAGGACAGGGCCCTACGAGCAGTACTTC. The chain links TRBV11-2 to TRBJ2-7; possibly TRBD1 for D (8 bases). The CDR3 sequence is 15 residues long. Between the trimmed V and J ends, which lost 5 bases and 2 bases, there was a span of 16 bases. From germline, CDR1 is SGHAT and CDR2 FQNNGV.

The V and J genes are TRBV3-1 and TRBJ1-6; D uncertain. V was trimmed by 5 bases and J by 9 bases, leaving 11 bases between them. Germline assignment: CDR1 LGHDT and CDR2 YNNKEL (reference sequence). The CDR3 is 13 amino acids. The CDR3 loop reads CASSGGPLSPLHF. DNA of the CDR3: TGTGCCAGCAGCGGAGGGCCTCTTTCACCCCTCCACTTT.

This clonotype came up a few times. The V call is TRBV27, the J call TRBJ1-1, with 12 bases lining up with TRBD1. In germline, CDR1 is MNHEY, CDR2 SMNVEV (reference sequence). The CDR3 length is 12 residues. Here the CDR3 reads CATGTGGVGAFF. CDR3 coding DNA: TGTGCAACCGGGACAGGGGGCGTGGGAGCTTTCTTT.

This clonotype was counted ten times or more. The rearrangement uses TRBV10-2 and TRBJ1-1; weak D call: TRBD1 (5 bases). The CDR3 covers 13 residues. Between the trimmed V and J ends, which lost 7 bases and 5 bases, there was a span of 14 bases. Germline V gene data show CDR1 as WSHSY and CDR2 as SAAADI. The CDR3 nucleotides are TGCGCCAGCACCTGGGGACCAGGGACTGAAGCTTTCTTT. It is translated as CASTWGPGTEAFF.

The CDR3 DNA reads TGTGCCAGCAGTTCCCGGGACAGGGGAAGCGCGAGCTCCTACGAGCAGTACTTC. Its protein is CASSSRDRGSASSYEQYF. The V and J genes are TRBV6-2 or TRBV6-3 and TRBJ2-7; 10 nucleotides match TRBD1. Germline-derived CDR1 and CDR2 are MNHEY and SVGEGT. This CDR3 has 18 residues. The trim removed 4 bases at V and 0 bases at J, leaving 12 bases unmatched.

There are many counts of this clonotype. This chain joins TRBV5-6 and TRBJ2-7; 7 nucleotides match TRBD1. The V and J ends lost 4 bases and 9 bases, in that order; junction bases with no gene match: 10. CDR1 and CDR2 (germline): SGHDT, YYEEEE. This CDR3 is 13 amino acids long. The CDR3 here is CASSPGTDLAQYF. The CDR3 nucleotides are TGTGCCAGCAGCCCTGGGACAGACCTCGCGCAGTACTTC.

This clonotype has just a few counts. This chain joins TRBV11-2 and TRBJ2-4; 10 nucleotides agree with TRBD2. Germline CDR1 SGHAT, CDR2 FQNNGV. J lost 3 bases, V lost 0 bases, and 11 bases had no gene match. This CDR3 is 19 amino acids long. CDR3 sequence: CASSLDLGLAGVFKNIQYF. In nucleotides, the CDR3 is TGTGCCAGCAGCTTAGATCTTGGTCTAGCGGGAGTATTCAAAAACATTCAGTACTTC.

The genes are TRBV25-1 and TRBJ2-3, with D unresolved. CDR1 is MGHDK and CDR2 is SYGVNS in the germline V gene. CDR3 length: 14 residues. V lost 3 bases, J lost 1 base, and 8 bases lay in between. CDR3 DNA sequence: TGTGCCAGCAGTGACTCAGATCGCACAGATACGCAGTATTTT. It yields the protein CASSDSDRTDTQYF.

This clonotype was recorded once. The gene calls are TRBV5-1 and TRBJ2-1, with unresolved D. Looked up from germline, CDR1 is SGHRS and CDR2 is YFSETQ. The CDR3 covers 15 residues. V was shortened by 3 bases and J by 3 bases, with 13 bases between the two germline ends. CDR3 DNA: TGCGCCAGCAGCTCCGAGCCCAGAATCTACAATGAGCAGTTCTTC. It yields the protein CASSSEPRIYNEQFF. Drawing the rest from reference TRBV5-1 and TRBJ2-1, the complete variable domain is KAGVTQTPRYLIKTRGQQVTLSCSPISGHRSVSWYQQTPGQGLQFLFEYFSETQRNKGNFPGRFSGRQFSNSRSEMNVSTLELGDSALYLCASSSEPRIYNEQFFGPGTRLTVL.